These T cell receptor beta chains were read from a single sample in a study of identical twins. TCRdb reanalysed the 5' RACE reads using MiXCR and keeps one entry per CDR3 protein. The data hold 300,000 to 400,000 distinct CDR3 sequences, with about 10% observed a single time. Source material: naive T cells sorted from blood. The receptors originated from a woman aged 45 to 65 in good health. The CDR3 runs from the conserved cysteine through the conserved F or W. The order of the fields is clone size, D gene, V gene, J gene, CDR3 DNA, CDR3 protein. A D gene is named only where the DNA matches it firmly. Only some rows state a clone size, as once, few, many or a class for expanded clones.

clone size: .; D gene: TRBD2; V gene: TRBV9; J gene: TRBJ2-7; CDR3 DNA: TGTGCCAGCAGCGGGGGACTAGCGACGATGAACGAGCAGTACTTC; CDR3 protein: CASSGGLATMNEQYF
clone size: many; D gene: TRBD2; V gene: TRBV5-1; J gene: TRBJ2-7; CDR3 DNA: TGCGCCAGCAGCTTAATAGCGGGAGGCTACGAGCAGTACTTC; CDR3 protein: CASSLIAGGYEQYF
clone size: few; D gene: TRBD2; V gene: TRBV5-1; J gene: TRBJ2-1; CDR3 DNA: TGCGCCAGCAGCTTGCTGCCAGGGGCTAGCGGGAAAAATGAGCAGTTCTTC; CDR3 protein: CASSLLPGASGKNEQFF
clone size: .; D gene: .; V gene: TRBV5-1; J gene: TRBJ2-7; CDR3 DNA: TGCGCCAGCGCCCGCGGGCTGGCGGGATCCGAGCAGTACTTC; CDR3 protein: CASARGLAGSEQYF
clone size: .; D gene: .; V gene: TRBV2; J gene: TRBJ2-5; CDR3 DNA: TGTGCCAGCAGTTTCCCCAACGGGGGAGGAGCAGAGACCCAGTACTTC; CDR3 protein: CASSFPNGGGAETQYF
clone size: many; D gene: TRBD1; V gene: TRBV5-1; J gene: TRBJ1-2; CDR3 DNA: TGCGCCAGCAGCTTGAGACAGGGGGCGGATGGCTACACCTTC; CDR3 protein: CASSLRQGADGYTF
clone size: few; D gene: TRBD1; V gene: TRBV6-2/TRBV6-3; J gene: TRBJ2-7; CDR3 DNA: TGTGCCAGCAGGTCGGCAGGGGGCACGTACGAGCAGTACTTC; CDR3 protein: CASRSAGGTYEQYF
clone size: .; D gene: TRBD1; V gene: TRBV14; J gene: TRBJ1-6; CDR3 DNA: TGTGCCAGCAGCTCGACAGGGGGCGCGGGGTCACCCCTCCACTTT; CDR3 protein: CASSSTGGAGSPLHF
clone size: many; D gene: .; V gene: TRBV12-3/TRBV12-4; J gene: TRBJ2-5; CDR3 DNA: TGTGCCAGCAGTCGGCGTAGCGGTAAATCCCAAGAGACCCAGTACTTC; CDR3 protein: CASSRRSGKSQETQYF
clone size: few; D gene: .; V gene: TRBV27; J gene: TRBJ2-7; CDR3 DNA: TGTGCCAGCGGACCCACCACCAACGAGCAGTACTTC; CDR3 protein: CASGPTTNEQYF
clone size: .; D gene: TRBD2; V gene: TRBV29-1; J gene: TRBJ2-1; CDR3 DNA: TGCAGCGCCGCCCTAGCGGGGTTAGCCTACAATGAGCAGTTCTTC; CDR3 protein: CSAALAGLAYNEQFF
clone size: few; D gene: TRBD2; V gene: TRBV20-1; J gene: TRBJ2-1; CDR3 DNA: TGCAGTGCTAGAGGGGAGGGCGCGTTTAGGTTCTTC; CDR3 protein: CSARGEGAFRFF
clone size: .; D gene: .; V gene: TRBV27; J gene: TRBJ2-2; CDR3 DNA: TGTGCCAGCAGCCGACAGGACACCGGGGAGCTGTTTTTT; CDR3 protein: CASSRQDTGELFF
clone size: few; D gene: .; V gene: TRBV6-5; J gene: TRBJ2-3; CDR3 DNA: TGTGCCAGCAGTCTGGGATCACTAGCCCGGACGGCAGATACGCAGTATTTT; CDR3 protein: CASSLGSLARTADTQYF
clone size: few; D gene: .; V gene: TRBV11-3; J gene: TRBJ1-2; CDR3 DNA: TGTGCCAGCAGCTTAGAGGGGCAGTATGGCTACACCTTC; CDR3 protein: CASSLEGQYGYTF
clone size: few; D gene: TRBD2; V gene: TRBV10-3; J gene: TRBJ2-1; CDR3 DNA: TGTGCCATCAGTGGAACTAGCGGGGGCGAGCAGTTCTTC; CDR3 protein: CAISGTSGGEQFF
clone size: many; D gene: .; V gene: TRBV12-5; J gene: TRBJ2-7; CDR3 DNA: TGTGCTAGTGGTTTGGGAAGTTTCGAGCAGTACTTC; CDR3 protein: CASGLGSFEQYF
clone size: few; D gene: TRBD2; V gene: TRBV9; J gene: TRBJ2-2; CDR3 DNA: TGTGCCAGCAGCGTAGGGACTAGCGTAGCCGGGGAGCTGTTTTTT; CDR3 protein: CASSVGTSVAGELFF
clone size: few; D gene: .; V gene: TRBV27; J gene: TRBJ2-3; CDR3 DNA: TGTGCCAGCAGTTGGTTCAATGGGGGCACAGATACGCAGTATTTT; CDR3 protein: CASSWFNGGTDTQYF
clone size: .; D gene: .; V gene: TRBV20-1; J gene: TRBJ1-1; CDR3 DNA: TGCAGTGCTAGTCGGGGGGCTAACACTGAAGCTTTCTTT; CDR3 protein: CSASRGANTEAFF
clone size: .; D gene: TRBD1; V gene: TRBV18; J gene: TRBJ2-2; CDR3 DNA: TGTGCCAGCTCACCTGGACAGGCCGGCGGGGAGCTGTTTTTT; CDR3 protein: CASSPGQAGGELFF
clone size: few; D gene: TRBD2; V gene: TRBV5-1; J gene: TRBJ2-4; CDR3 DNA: TGCGCCAGCAGCGCGGGACTAGGGGGAAACATTCAGTACTTC; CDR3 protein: CASSAGLGGNIQYF
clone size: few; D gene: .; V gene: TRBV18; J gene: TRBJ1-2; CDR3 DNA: TGTGCCAGCTTACCTACCCCTAGGGGCATCTATGGCTACACCTTC; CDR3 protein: CASLPTPRGIYGYTF
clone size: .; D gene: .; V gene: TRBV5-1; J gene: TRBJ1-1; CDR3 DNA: TGCGCCAGCAGCCCGGGGATCCCCTACACTGAAGCTTTCTTT; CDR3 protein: CASSPGIPYTEAFF
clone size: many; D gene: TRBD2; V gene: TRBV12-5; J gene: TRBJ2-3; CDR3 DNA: TGTGCTAGTGGCATTACAGGACTAGCGGGAGGGAGGGGCACAGATACGCAGTATTTT; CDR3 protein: CASGITGLAGGRGTDTQYF
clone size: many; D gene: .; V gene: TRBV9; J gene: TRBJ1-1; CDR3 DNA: TGTGCCAGCAGCGTACGTCCGAACACTGAAGCTTTCTTT; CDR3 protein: CASSVRPNTEAFF
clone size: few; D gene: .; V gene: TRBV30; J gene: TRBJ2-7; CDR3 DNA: TGTGCCTGGAGCGACGTAGGCGAGCAGTACTTC; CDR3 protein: CAWSDVGEQYF